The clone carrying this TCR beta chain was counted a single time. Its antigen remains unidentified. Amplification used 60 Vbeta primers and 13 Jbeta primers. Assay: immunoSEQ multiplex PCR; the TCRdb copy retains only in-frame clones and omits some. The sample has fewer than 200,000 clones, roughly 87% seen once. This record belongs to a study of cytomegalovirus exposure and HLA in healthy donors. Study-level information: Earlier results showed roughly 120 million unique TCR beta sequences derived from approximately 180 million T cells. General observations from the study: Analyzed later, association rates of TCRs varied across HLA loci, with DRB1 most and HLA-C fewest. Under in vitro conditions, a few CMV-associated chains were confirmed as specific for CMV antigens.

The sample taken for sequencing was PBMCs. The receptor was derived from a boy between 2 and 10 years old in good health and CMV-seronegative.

CDR3 amino acids: CASRRPGSSYNEQFF. The CDR3 nucleotides are TGTGCCAGCAGGAGACCGGGAAGCTCCTACAATGAGCAGTTCTTC. V usage is TRBV27 and J usage is TRBJ2-1, with a tentative D call TRBD2 (5 bases). Germline V gives CDR1 MNHEY, CDR2 SMNVEV (reference sequence). The V gene lost 6 bases and the J gene lost 0 bases, with 12 bases spanning the gap. This CDR3 has 15 amino acids.